The 8 T cell receptor beta chains presented below share a single source sample, sequenced in a study of CD8+CD57+ T cells in acquired aplastic anemia. Profiling that covered TCR beta VDJ and CDR3 relied on genomic DNA as its template. TCRdb independently ran MiXCR on the reads; one entry per CDR3 protein. The sample includes about 210,000 distinct CDR3 sequences, about a third of them seen just once. The sequencing input was sorted CD4+, CD8+, or CD8+CD57+ T cells (not recorded which) from PBMCs. The receptor set was obtained from a human donor in good health, serving as a control.

This sequence joins TRBV29-1 and TRBJ2-4; perhaps TRBD2 as D (6 bases). This CDR3 is 14 amino acids long. The germline V gene has CDR1 SQVTM and CDR2 ANQGSEA. V lost 4 bases and J 3 bases, leaving 13 bases between the germline ends. In DNA form, the CDR3 reads TGCAGCGTTGCCCAGACGGGGGTCAAAAACATTCAGTACTTC. It specifies CSVAQTGVKNIQYF.

This chain joins TRBV2 and TRBJ1-2, with TRBD1 identical over 10 bases. The V segment lost 6 bases and the J segment 5 bases; nucleotides outside the gene matches: 9. The CDR3 extends over 15 amino acids. CDR1 and CDR2 from the germline V gene are SNHLY and FYNNEI. CDR3 in amino acids: CASSQVRQGAYGYTF. The CDR3 DNA is TGTGCCAGCAGCCAAGTGAGACAGGGGGCTTATGGCTACACCTTC. The whole variable domain, remainder taken from reference TRBV2 and TRBJ1-2, is EPEVTQTPSHQVTQMGQEVILRCVPISNHLYFYWYRQILGQKVEFLVSFYNNEISEKSEIFDDQFSVERPDGSNFTLKIRSTKLEDSAMYFCASSQVRQGAYGYTFGSGTRLTVV.

This clonotype has a count of ten or more. V usage is TRBV20-1 and J usage is TRBJ2-7; 8 positions match TRBD1. V shed 6 bases, J shed 7 bases, and the junction held 8 bases outside the gene matches. This CDR3 comprises 12 residues. Germline V gene sequence: CDR1 DFQATT, CDR2 SNEGSKA (reference sequence). The CDR3: CSAYRGVGEQYF. Here the CDR3 DNA reads TGCAGTGCGTACAGGGGGGTGGGGGAGCAGTACTTC.

There are many counts of this clonotype. The chain has TRBV20-1 and TRBJ1-3; tentatively, D is TRBD1 (6 bases). V lost 0 bases, J lost 4 bases, and 10 bases lay in between. Germline V gene lookup returns CDR1 DFQATT and CDR2 SNEGSKA (reference sequence). The CDR3 consists of 14 residues. Here the CDR3 reads CSAREPDSGNTIYF. In DNA, the CDR3 is TGCAGTGCTAGAGAACCGGACAGCGGAAACACCATATATTTT.

This clonotype was seen ten or more times. The chain employs TRBV10-3 and TRBJ1-2; D is uncertain. The V gene lost 4 bases and the J gene lost 2 bases, with 8 bases spanning the gap. The CDR3 has 13 amino acids. From germline, CDR1 is ENHRY and CDR2 SYGVKD. The CDR3 nucleotides read TGTGCCATCAGTGTGGAACAGAACTATGGCTACACCTTC. Translating gives CAISVEQNYGYTF.

The sample holds many counts of this clonotype. This chain links TRBV2 with TRBJ2-2; D is perhaps TRBD2 (5 bases). V was clipped by 6 bases and J by 0 bases, with 14 bases between them. The CDR3 sequence is 16 residues long. The germline V gene encodes CDR1 SNHLY and CDR2 FYNNEI. CDR3 nucleotide sequence: TGTGCCAGCAGCCCCGGACGGGAATCGAACACCGGGGAGCTGTTTTTT. Its protein product is CASSPGRESNTGELFF.

This clonotype was observed many times. In nucleotides, the CDR3 is TGTGCCAGCAGCCCCTCCCTAGCAGGTTACTACAATGAGCAGTTCTTC. Translation gives CASSPSLAGYYNEQFF. The V call is TRBV7-9, the J call TRBJ2-1; possible D gene TRBD2, 5 bases. Germline CDR1 SEHNR, CDR2 FQNEAQ (reference sequence). The CDR3 loop spans 16 amino acids. Trimming took off 5 bases at V and 3 bases at J, with 17 bases between the two ends.

This clonotype came up many times. This chain uses TRBV20-1 with TRBJ2-1; D is perhaps TRBD1 or TRBD2 (5 bases each). There are 16 residues in the CDR3. Germline V gene sequence: CDR1 DFQATT, CDR2 SNEGSKA (reference sequence). The V end lost 1 base, the J end lost 0 bases, and 13 bases lay between the germline ends. The CDR3 nucleotides are TGCAGTGCTAGAGTGGAAACTGGGGGCTCCTACAATGAGCAGTTCTTC. Its translation is CSARVETGGSYNEQFF.